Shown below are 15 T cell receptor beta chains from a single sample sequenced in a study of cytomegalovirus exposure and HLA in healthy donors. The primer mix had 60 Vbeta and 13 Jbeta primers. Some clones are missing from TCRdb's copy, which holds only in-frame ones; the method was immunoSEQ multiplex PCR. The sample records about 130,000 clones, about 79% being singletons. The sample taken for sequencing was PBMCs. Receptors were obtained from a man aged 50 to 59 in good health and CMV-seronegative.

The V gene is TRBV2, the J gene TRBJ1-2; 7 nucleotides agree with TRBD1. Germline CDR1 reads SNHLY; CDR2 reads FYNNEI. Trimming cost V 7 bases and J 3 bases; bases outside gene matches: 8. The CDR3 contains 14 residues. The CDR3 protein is CASKLGQNHYGYTF. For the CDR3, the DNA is TGTGCCAGCAAACTGGGACAGAATCACTATGGCTACACCTTC.

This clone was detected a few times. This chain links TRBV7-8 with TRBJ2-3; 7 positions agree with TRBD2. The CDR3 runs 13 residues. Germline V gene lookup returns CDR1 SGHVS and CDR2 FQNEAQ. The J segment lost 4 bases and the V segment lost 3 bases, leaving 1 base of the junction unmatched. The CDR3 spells CASSFGGSDTQYF. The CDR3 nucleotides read TGTGCCAGCAGCTTCGGGGGGTCAGATACGCAGTATTTT. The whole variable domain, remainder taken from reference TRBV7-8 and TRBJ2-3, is GAGVSQSPRYKVAKRGQDVALRCDPISGHVSLFWYQQALGQGPEFLTYFQNEAQLDKSGLPSDRFFAERPEGSVSTLKIQRTQQEDSAVYLCASSFGGSDTQYFGPGTRLTVL.

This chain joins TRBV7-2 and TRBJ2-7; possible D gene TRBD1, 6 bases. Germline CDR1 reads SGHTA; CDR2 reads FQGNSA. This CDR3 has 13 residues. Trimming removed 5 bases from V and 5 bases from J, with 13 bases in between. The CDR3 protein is CASSRQQGNEQYF. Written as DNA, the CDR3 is TGTGCCAGCAGCCGTCAACAGGGAAACGAGCAGTACTTC. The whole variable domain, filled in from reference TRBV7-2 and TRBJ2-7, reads GAGVSQSPSNKVTEKGKDVELRCDPISGHTALYWYRQSLGQGLEFLIYFQGNSAPDKSGLPSDRFSAERTGGSVSTLTIQRTQQEDSAVYLCASSRQQGNEQYFGPGTRLTVT.

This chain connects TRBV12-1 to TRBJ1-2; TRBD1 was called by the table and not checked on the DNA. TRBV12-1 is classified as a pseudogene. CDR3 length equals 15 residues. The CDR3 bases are TGTGCCAGCAGCGTGAGCAGGGTCCTCAACTATGGCTACACCTTC. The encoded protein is CASSVSRVLNYGYTF.

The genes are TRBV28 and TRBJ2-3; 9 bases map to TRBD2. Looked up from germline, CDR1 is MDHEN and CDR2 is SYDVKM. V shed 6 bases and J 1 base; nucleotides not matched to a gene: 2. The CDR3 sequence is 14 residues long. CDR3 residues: CASSRLAGTDTQYF. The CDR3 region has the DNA TGTGCCAGCAGCCGACTAGCGGGCACAGATACGCAGTATTTT. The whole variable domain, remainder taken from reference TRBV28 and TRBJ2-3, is DVKVTQSSRYLVKRTGEKVFLECVQDMDHENMFWYRQDPGLGLRLIYFSYDVKMKEKGDIPEGYSVSREKKERFSLILESASTNQTSMYLCASSRLAGTDTQYFGPGTRLTVL.

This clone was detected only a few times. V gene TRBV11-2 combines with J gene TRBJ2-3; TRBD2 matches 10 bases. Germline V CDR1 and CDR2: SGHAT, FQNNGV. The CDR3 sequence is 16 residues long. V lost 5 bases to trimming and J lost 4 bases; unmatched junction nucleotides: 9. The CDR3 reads CASSVTSGEVSDTQYF. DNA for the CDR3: TGTGCCAGCAGCGTAACTAGCGGGGAGGTTTCAGATACGCAGTATTTT.

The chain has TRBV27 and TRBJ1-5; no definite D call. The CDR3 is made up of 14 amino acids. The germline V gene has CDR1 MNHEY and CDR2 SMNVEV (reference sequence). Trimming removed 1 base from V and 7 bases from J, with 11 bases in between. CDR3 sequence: CASSLYDPGQPQHF. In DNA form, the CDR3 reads TGTGCCAGCAGTTTATATGACCCCGGGCAGCCCCAGCATTTT.

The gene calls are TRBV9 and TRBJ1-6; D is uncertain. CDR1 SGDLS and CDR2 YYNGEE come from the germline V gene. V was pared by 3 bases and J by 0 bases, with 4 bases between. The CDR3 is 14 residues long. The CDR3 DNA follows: TGTGCCAGCAGCGACAGCTCCTATAATTCACCCCTCCACTTT. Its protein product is CASSDSSYNSPLHF. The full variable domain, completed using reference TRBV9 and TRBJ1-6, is DSGVTQTPKHLITATGQRVTLRCSPRSGDLSVYWYQQSLDQGLQFLIQYYNGEERAKGNILERFSAQQFPDLHSELNLSSLELGDSALYFCASSDSSYNSPLHFGNGTRLTVT.

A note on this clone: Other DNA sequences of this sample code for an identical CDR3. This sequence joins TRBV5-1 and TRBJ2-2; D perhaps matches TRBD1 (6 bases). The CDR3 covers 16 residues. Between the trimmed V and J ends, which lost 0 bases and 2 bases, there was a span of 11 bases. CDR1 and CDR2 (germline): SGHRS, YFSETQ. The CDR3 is CASSLETGQNTGELFF. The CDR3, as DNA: TGCGCCAGCAGCTTGGAGACAGGCCAAAACACCGGGGAGCTGTTTTTT.

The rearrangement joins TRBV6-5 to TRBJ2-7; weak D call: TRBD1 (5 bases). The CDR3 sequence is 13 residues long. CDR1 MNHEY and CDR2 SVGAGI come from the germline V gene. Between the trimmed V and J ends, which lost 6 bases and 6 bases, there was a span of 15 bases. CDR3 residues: CASSRAGNREQYF. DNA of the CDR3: TGTGCCAGCAGCCGGGCAGGGAATCGCGAGCAGTACTTC.

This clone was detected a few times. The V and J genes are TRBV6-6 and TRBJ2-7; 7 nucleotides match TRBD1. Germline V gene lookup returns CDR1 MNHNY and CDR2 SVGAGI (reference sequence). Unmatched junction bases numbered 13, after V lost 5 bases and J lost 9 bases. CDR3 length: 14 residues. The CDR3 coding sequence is TGTGCCAGCAGTCCTAGCCCCGGACAGGCGGGGCAGTACTTC. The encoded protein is CASSPSPGQAGQYF.

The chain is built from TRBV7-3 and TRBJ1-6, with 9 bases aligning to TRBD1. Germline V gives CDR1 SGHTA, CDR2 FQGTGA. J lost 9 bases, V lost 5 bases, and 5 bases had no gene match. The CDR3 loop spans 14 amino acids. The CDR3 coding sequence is TGTGCCAGCAGCCTGGAGACAGGGGGTTCACCCCTCCACTTT. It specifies CASSLETGGSPLHF.

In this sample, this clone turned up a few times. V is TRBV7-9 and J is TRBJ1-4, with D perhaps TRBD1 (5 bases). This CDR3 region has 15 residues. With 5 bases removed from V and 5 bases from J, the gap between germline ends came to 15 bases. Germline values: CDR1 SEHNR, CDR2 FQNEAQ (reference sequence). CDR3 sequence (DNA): TGTGCCAGCAGCGCCTGGGGCAGTGGGAATGAAAAACTGTTTTTT. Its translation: CASSAWGSGNEKLFF.

Here the CDR3 reads CASSLAHGGINNEQFF. In DNA, the CDR3 is TGTGCCAGCAGCTTGGCCCACGGCGGGATAAACAATGAGCAGTTCTTC. The chain couples TRBV5-5 to TRBJ2-1, with D perhaps TRBD2 (6 bases). Germline CDR1 is SGHKS and CDR2 is YYEKEE (reference sequence). The V gene lost 0 bases and the J gene lost 5 bases, with 15 bases spanning the gap. The length of the CDR3 is 16 residues.

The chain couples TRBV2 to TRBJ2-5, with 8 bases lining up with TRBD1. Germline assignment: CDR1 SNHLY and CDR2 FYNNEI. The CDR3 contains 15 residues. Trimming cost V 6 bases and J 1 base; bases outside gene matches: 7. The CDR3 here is CASSPDRGRQETQYF. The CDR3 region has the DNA TGTGCCAGCAGCCCCGACAGGGGACGCCAAGAGACCCAGTACTTC.